The entry below describes one TCR beta chain. What it recognizes is unknown. These data come from a study of cytomegalovirus exposure and HLA in healthy donors. Study at large: Sequencing of some 200 million T cells in an earlier analysis found 100 million to 140 million unique TCR beta sequences.

Between the trimmed V and J ends, which lost 4 bases and 5 bases, there was a span of 8 bases. Germline lookup yields CDR1 GTSNPN and CDR2 SVGIG (reference sequence). CDR3 length: 11 residues. General study results and limits: An observed cluster of highly shared sequence variants was recorded as a likely sequencing artifact. TCR beta V- and J-gene trimming, according to a later analysis, was linked to a missense DCLRE1C variant. Several top significant clusters appeared, in a later analysis, to be linked to common viral pathogens.

The primer mix had 60 Vbeta and 13 Jbeta primers. Sequencing was performed with immunoSEQ multiplex PCR; in TCRdb, only in-frame clones are kept and a portion is missing. The profile covers approximately 180,000 clones, with roughly 86% appearing a single time and about 1.7% taken by the ten largest. This clonotype originated in a woman under 30 in good health and CMV-seronegative. The J gene is TRBJ1-2, the V gene TRBV30; the D gene is possibly TRBD1 (6 bases). Sequencing was done on a sample of PBMCs. The CDR3 DNA reads TGTGCCTGGAACAGGGAATATGGCTACACCTTC. Protein sequence: CAWNREYGYTF.